A single sample gave rise to the 27 T cell receptor beta chains below, sequenced in a study of blood T cell repertoires in COVID-19. Profiled with immunoSEQ multiplex PCR; TCRdb holds only in-frame clones, not every one. The repertoire has about 150,000 clones, 81% of them found once; the top ten carry 8.4%. The source material was peripheral blood. These receptors were taken from a woman in her sixties with active or convalescent COVID-19.

The chain couples TRBV9 to TRBJ2-2, with a weak D call TRBD2 (6 bases). Germline V gene lookup returns CDR1 SGDLS and CDR2 YYNGEE. V shed 5 bases and J shed 9 bases, with 11 bases lying between them. CDR3 size: 12 residues. The CDR3 DNA is TGTGCCAGCAGTCGAGGAGGGTGGGAGCTGTTTTTT. Translation gives CASSRGGWELFF.

This chain connects TRBV7-2 to TRBJ2-3, with TRBD2 matching 9 bases. V lost 5 bases to trimming and J lost 3 bases; unmatched junction nucleotides: 6. The germline V gene has CDR1 SGHTA and CDR2 FQGNSA. The CDR3 runs 15 residues. The CDR3 coding sequence is TGTGCCAGCAGCCCCGGGGGACTAGCTACAGATACGCAGTATTTT. Its protein is CASSPGGLATDTQYF.

The chain combines TRBV24-1 with TRBJ2-5; 12 bases agree with TRBD2. CDR3 length: 17 amino acids. V lost 3 bases, J lost 5 bases, and 9 bases stayed unmatched. In germline, CDR1 is KGHDR, CDR2 SFDVKD. CDR3 loop: CATSDPSSGGALETQYF. DNA for the CDR3: TGTGCCACCAGTGATCCCTCTAGCGGGGGGGCCCTGGAGACCCAGTACTTC.

V usage is TRBV6-5 and J usage is TRBJ2-4, with D possibly matching TRBD1 (5 bases). This CDR3 contains 14 residues. Germline-derived CDR1 and CDR2 are MNHEY and SVGAGI. V was trimmed by 6 bases and J by 8 bases, leaving 17 bases between them. The CDR3 sequence is CASRGGAALDIQYF. The DNA of the CDR3 is TGTGCCAGCAGGGGTGGGGCAGCCCTGGACATTCAGTACTTC.

V gene TRBV6-5 combines with J gene TRBJ2-3; possibly TRBD2 for D (6 bases). The CDR3 covers 16 residues. V was cut by 0 bases and J by 0 bases, with 10 bases left in between. From germline, CDR1 is MNHEY and CDR2 SVGAGI. This CDR3 is CASSYSLATSTDTQYF. Here the CDR3 DNA reads TGTGCCAGCAGTTACTCCCTAGCGACTAGCACAGATACGCAGTATTTT.

The chain links TRBV6-5 to TRBJ1-4; the match to TRBD1 covers 7 bases. After removal of 4 bases from V and 3 bases from J, the junction contained 5 bases not matched to a gene. Germline CDR1 reads MNHEY; CDR2 reads SVGAGI. CDR3 length: 15 amino acids. CDR3 DNA: TGTGCCAGCAGTTTAACAGGGGTAGCTAATGAAAAACTGTTTTTT. Protein sequence: CASSLTGVANEKLFF.

J is TRBJ2-5 and V is TRBV29-1; D not resolved. The CDR3 is 12 amino acids. Looked up from germline, CDR1 is SQVTM and CDR2 is ANQGSEA. Trimming took off 4 bases at V and 2 bases at J, with 8 bases between the two ends. The CDR3 nucleotides are TGCAGCGTTGCTAGTCGACAAGAGACCCAGTACTTC. It translates to CSVASRQETQYF.

This chain uses TRBV28 with TRBJ1-3, with unresolved D. Germline CDR1 reads MDHEN; CDR2 reads SYDVKM. The CDR3 totals 14 residues. The V end lost 2 bases, the J end lost 0 bases, and 5 bases lay between the germline ends. The DNA for the CDR3 is TGTGCCAGCAGTTTAGCGGCCTCTGGAAACACCATATATTTT. Translated, it gives CASSLAASGNTIYF.

The chain has TRBV15 and TRBJ2-1; TRBD2 agrees at 13 bases. The J segment lost 5 bases and the V segment lost 3 bases, leaving 4 bases of the junction unmatched. The CDR3 consists of 16 residues. The V gene's germline CDR1 is LNHNV and CDR2 YYDKDF (reference sequence). The CDR3 spells CATSSGTSGKHNEQFF. Here the CDR3 DNA reads TGTGCCACCAGCAGTGGGACTAGCGGGAAGCACAATGAGCAGTTCTTC.

This chain connects TRBV5-1 to TRBJ1-1, with a tentative D call TRBD1 (5 bases). The CDR3 consists of 13 residues. CDR1 is SGHRS and CDR2 is YFSETQ in the germline V gene. V gave up 4 bases and J gave up 4 bases, with 11 bases separating them. The CDR3 DNA is TGCGCCAGCAGCGGACCAGGGTTCACTGAAGCTTTCTTT. Its protein is CASSGPGFTEAFF.

This chain connects TRBV3-1 (or the pseudogene TRBV3-2) to TRBJ2-1, with D possibly being TRBD1 (6 bases). V lost 4 bases to trimming and J lost 5 bases, with 18 bases between them. The CDR3 is made up of 16 amino acids. Germline V gene data show CDR1 as LGHDT and CDR2 as YNNKEL (reference sequence). The CDR3, as DNA: TGTGCCAGCAGCCCCCCTAGACCAGGGGCACACAATGAGCAGTTCTTC. It specifies CASSPPRPGAHNEQFF.

This sequence joins TRBV11-3 and TRBJ2-2, with D hard to call. Germline V lookup: CDR1 SGHNT, CDR2 YENEEA. V was clipped by 4 bases and J by 5 bases, with 8 bases between them. The CDR3 contains 13 residues. The CDR3 here is CASSSRRTGELFF. The CDR3 DNA follows: TGTGCCAGCAGCTCAAGGAGAACCGGGGAGCTGTTTTTT.

Only a few counts were recorded for this clone. The V and J genes are TRBV7-9 and TRBJ1-4; 7 nucleotides match TRBD1. CDR3 size: 15 residues. Germline values: CDR1 SEHNR, CDR2 FQNEAQ (reference sequence). With V trimmed by 5 bases and J by 4 bases, 7 bases remained unmatched. In DNA, the CDR3 is TGTGCCAGCAGCCGTGGGGACAGACTTAATGAAAAACTGTTTTTT. Translating gives CASSRGDRLNEKLFF.

This chain joins TRBV7-3 and TRBJ2-2, with TRBD2 matching 7 bases. The CDR3 extends over 16 amino acids. Germline loops: CDR1 SGHTA, CDR2 FQGTGA. V dropped 3 bases and J dropped 2; count of bases not matched to a gene: 6. This chain's CDR3 is CASSLVPSGNTGELFF. CDR3 in DNA: TGTGCCAGCAGCTTGGTGCCTAGCGGTAACACCGGGGAGCTGTTTTTT. The whole variable domain, remainder taken from reference TRBV7-3 and TRBJ2-2, is GAGVSQTPSNKVTEKGKYVELRCDPISGHTALYWYRQSLGQGPEFLIYFQGTGAADDSGLPNDRFFAVRPEGSVSTLKIQRTERGDSAVYLCASSLVPSGNTGELFFGEGSRLTVL.

This chain uses TRBV4-3 with TRBJ2-3, with 7 bases identical to TRBD2. Germline V lookup: CDR1 LGHNA, CDR2 YSLEER. The CDR3 consists of 14 residues. The junction had 2 bases not matched to a gene; V was cut back by 0 bases and J by 5 bases. This CDR3 is CASSQEGGRDTQYF. The CDR3, as DNA: TGCGCCAGCAGCCAAGAGGGGGGGAGAGATACGCAGTATTTT.

The chain has TRBV3-1 (or the pseudogene TRBV3-2) and TRBJ2-5; perhaps TRBD2 as D (5 bases). V lost 4 bases and J lost 0, with 9 bases in between. CDR3 size: 14 residues. Germline-derived CDR1 and CDR2 are LGHDT and YNNKEL (reference sequence). DNA of the CDR3: TGTGCCAGCAGCCTTCTGGACTACCAAGAGACCCAGTACTTC. Translation: CASSLLDYQETQYF.

V usage is TRBV27 and J usage is TRBJ2-6, with 7 bases aligning to TRBD2. Germline V gives CDR1 MNHEY, CDR2 SMNVEV (reference sequence). CDR3 length equals 17 residues. The V segment lost 4 bases and the J segment 0 bases; nucleotides outside the gene matches: 6. The CDR3 DNA reads as TGTGCCAGCAGTTCCGTTGGCGGGAGCTCTGGGGCCAACGTCCTGACTTTC. Its translation is CASSSVGGSSGANVLTF.

This sequence joins TRBV24-1 and TRBJ1-4; 8 bases map to TRBD1. The CDR3 has 15 amino acids. V dropped 4 bases and J dropped 8; count of bases not matched to a gene: 8. CDR1 and CDR2 (germline): KGHDR, SFDVKD. Here the CDR3 reads CATSDTGDRQEKLFF. CDR3 DNA: TGTGCCACCAGTGACACCGGGGACAGGCAAGAAAAACTGTTTTTT.

The rearrangement uses TRBV4-3 and TRBJ2-2, with D possibly being TRBD2 (6 bases). The CDR3 runs 15 residues. Germline V lookup: CDR1 LGHNA, CDR2 YSLEER. The germline V and J ends were trimmed by 4 bases and 1 base, with 10 bases remaining between them. The chain's CDR3 is CASSLGLGNTGELFF. CDR3 sequence (DNA): TGCGCCAGCAGCCTGGGACTCGGGAACACCGGGGAGCTGTTTTTT.

The chain links TRBV6-5 to TRBJ1-1; tentative D call: TRBD1 (6 bases). CDR1 and CDR2 (germline): MNHEY, SVGAGI. The CDR3 covers 13 residues. V was trimmed by 5 bases and J by 1 base, leaving 8 bases between them. The CDR3 sequence is CASSTGRNTEAFF. The CDR3 nucleotides read TGTGCCAGCAGTACAGGGCGGAACACTGAAGCTTTCTTT.

This clone was seen ten or more times. This chain uses TRBV20-1 with TRBJ2-3; 7 bases match TRBD1. This CDR3 is built from 11 residues. Losses at the gene ends were 5 bases for V and 6 bases for J; bases not matched to a gene: 2. Germline CDR1 DFQATT, CDR2 SNEGSKA (reference sequence). CDR3 nucleotides: TGCAGTGCTCAACAGGGGGATACGCAGTATTTT. The encoded protein is CSAQQGDTQYF.

The genes are TRBV5-1 and TRBJ2-7; D perhaps matches TRBD2 (6 bases). V shed 0 bases and J shed 0 bases, with 10 bases lying between them. This CDR3 has 15 amino acids. The germline CDR1 and CDR2 sequences are SGHRS and YFSETQ. The CDR3 sequence is CASSLVGGNSYEQYF. Written as DNA, the CDR3 is TGCGCCAGCAGCTTGGTTGGAGGGAACTCCTACGAGCAGTACTTC.

The V call is TRBV29-1, the J call TRBJ2-2, with TRBD1 matching 11 bases. Germline V gene sequence: CDR1 SQVTM, CDR2 ANQGSEA. This CDR3 has 14 residues. The V segment lost 5 bases and the J segment 2 bases; nucleotides outside the gene matches: 1. CDR3 protein: CSVRTGGNTGELFF. DNA of the CDR3: TGCAGCGTTCGGACAGGGGGCAACACCGGGGAGCTGTTTTTT.

The V and J genes are TRBV23-1 and TRBJ1-1; D gene ambiguous. TRBV23-1 is noted as an ORF with a role that remains uncertain. V was trimmed by 6 bases and J by 8 bases, leaving 10 bases between them. The CDR3 loop spans 11 amino acids. CDR3 DNA sequence: TGCGCCAGCAGCCCCTTTGTAGAAGCTTTCTTT. Protein: CASSPFVEAFF.

V and J are TRBV5-5 and TRBJ1-5; TRBD1 agrees at 7 bases. J gave up 3 bases and V 2 bases, and 5 bases lay outside the gene matches. CDR1 and CDR2 (germline): SGHKS, YYEKEE (reference sequence). There are 15 residues in the CDR3. The CDR3 DNA reads as TGTGCCAGCAGCTTCCAGGGGGAGGACAATCAGCCCCAGCATTTT. This sequence encodes CASSFQGEDNQPQHF.

The genes are TRBV3-1 (or the pseudogene TRBV3-2) and TRBJ2-2, with D tentatively TRBD2 (5 bases). The CDR3 totals 16 residues. The V gene's germline CDR1 is LGHDT and CDR2 YNNKEL (reference sequence). The V gene lost 1 base and the J gene lost 1 base, with 10 bases spanning the gap. The CDR3 coding sequence is TGTGCCAGCAGCCAAGGCCTAGCTCTGAACACCGGGGAGCTGTTTTTT. Protein product: CASSQGLALNTGELFF.

The sample holds a few counts of this clone. The J gene is TRBJ2-2, the V gene TRBV24-1; TRBD2 might be the D (5 bases). The ends were cut back, 9 bases at V and 1 base at J, with 8 bases in the middle. CDR3 length equals 13 residues. CDR1 and CDR2 (germline): KGHDR, SFDVKD. CDR3 sequence (DNA): TGTGCCACCGGAGGACGGAACACCGGGGAGCTGTTTTTT. The encoded protein is CATGGRNTGELFF.